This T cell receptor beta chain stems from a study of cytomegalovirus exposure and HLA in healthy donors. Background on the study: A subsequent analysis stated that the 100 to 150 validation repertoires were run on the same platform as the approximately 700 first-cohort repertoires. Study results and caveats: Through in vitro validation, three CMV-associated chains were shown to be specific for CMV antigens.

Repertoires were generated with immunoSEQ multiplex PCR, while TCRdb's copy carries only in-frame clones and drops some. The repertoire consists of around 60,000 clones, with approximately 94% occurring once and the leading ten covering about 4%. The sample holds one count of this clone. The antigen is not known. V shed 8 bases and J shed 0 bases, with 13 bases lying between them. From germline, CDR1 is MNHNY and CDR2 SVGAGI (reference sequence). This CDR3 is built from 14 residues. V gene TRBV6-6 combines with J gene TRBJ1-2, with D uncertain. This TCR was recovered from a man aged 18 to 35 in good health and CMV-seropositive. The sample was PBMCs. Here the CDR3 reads CASLEWGANYGYTF. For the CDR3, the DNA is TGTGCCAGCCTCGAATGGGGAGCTAACTATGGCTACACCTTC.